This T cell receptor (beta chain) was captured by sequencing in a study of a mutant IDH1 vaccine in newly diagnosed glioma. Overall study context: Previous care, which was radiotherapy, temozolomide, or both, most often involved both.

Clones were sequenced by immunoSEQ multiplex PCR, and TCRdb holds only the in-frame ones, with some missing. The sample consists of approximately 92,000 clones, 83% of them appearing once. CDR1 and CDR2 (germline): MGHDK, SYGVNS. V was clipped by 1 base and J by 3 bases, with 9 bases between them. CDR3 length: 14 amino acids. The time point here: baseline, week 1 (first vaccination visit). Documented treatment: pre-vaccination baseline after standard-of-care therapy. The receptor was derived from a woman aged 45-60 years with glioma. The genes are TRBV25-1 and TRBJ1-1; D not resolved. This sample comprised PBMCs, obtained from a glioma patient treated with radiotherapy, temozolomide or both. CDR3 residues: CASSESPRHTEAFF. The CDR3 DNA reads as TGTGCCAGCAGTGAATCTCCTAGGCACACTGAAGCTTTCTTT.